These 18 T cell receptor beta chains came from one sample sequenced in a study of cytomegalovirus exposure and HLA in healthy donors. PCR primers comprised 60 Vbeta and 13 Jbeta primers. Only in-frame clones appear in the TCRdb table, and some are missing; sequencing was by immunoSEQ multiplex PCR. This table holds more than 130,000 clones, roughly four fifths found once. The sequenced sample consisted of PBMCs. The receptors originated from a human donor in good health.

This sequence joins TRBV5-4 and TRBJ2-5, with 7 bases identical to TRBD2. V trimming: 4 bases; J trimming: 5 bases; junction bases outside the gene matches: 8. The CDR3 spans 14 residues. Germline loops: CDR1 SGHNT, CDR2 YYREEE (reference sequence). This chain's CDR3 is CASSRRTSSETQYF. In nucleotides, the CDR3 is TGTGCCAGCAGCCGACGGACTAGTTCTGAGACCCAGTACTTC.

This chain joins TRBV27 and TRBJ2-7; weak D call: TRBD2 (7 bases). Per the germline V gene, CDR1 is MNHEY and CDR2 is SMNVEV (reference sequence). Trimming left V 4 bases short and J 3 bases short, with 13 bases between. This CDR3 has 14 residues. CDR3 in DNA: TGTGCCAGCAGTTGGGGGGGCAAGGTCTACGAGCAGTACTTC. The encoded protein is CASSWGGKVYEQYF.

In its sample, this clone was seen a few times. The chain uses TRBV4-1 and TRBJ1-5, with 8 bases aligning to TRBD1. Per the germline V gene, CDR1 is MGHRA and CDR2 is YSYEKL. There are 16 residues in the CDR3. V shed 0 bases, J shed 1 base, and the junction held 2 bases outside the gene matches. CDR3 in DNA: TGCGCCAGCAGCCAAGAGCAGGGGGCGAGCAATCAGCCCCAGCATTTT. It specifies CASSQEQGASNQPQHF.

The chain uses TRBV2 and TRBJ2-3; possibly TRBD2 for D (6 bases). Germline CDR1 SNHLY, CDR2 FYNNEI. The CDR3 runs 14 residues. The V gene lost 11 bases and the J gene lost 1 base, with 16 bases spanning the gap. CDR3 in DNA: TGTGCCTACCGTCGGGACTCAGGCACAGATACGCAGTATTTT. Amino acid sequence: CAYRRDSGTDTQYF. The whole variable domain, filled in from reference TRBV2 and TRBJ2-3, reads EPEVTQTPSHQVTQMGQEVILRCVPISNHLYFYWYRQILGQKVEFLVSFYNNEISEKSEIFDDQFSVERPDGSNFTLKIRSTKLEDSAMYFCAYRRDSGTDTQYFGPGTRLTVL.

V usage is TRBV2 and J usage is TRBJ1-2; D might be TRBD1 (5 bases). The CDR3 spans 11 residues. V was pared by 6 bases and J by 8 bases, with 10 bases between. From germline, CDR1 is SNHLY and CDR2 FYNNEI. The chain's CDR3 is CASRGGAGYTF. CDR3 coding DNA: TGTGCCAGCAGGGGGGGTGCCGGCTACACCTTC.

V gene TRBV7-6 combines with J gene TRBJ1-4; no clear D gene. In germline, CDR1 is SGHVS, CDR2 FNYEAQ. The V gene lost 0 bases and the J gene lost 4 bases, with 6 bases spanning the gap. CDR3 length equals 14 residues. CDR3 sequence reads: CASSLAADNEKLFF. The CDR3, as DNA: TGTGCCAGCAGCTTAGCGGCGGATAATGAAAAACTGTTTTTT.

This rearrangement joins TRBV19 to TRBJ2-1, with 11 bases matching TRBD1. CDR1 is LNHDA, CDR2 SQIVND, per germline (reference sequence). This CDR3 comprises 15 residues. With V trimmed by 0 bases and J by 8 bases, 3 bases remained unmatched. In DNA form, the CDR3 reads TGTGCCAGTAGTATAGAGGACAGGGGGCTTGATGAGCAGTTCTTC. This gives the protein CASSIEDRGLDEQFF.

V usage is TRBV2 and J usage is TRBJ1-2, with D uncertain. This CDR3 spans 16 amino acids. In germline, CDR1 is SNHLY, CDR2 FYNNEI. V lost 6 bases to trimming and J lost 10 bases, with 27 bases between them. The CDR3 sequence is CASRQGAATALYFYTF. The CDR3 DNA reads TGTGCCAGCAGACAAGGAGCGGCGACGGCTCTGTATTTCTACACCTTC.

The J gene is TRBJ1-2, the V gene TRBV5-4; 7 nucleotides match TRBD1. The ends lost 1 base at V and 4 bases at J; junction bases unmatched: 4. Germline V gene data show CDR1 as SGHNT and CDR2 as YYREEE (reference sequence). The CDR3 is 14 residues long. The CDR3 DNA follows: TGTGCCAGCAGCTTGAGGGGGCGCGGCTATGGCTACACCTTC. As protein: CASSLRGRGYGYTF.

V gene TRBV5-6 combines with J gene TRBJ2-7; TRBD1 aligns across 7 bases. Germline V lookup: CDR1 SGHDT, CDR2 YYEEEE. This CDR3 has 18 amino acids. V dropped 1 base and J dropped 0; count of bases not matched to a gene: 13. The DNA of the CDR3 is TGTGCCAGCAGCTTGTTACGGGACAGACGCCTTTTCTCCTACGAGCAGTACTTC. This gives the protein CASSLLRDRRLFSYEQYF.

CDR3 sequence (DNA): TGTGCCAGCAGTTTAGTTTGGGGGGGACAGCCCCAGCATTTT. This codes for CASSLVWGGQPQHF. The chain has TRBV27 and TRBJ1-5; D may be TRBD1 (5 bases). Trimming left V 2 bases short and J 7 bases short, with 12 bases between. CDR1 and CDR2 from the germline V gene are MNHEY and SMNVEV (reference sequence). This CDR3 contains 14 residues.

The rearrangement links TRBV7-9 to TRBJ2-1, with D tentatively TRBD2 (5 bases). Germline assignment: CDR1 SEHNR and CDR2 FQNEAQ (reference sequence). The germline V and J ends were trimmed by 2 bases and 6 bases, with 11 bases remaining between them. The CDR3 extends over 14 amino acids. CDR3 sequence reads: CASSLRTRANEQFF. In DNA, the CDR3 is TGTGCCAGCAGCTTACGTACTAGGGCCAATGAGCAGTTCTTC.

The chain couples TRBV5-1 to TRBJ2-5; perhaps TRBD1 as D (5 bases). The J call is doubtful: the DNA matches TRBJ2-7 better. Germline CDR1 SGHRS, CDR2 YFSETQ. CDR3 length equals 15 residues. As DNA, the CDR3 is TGCGCCAGCAGACAAGGACCGGACACCCCCTACGAGCAGTACTTC. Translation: CASRQGPDTPYEQYF.

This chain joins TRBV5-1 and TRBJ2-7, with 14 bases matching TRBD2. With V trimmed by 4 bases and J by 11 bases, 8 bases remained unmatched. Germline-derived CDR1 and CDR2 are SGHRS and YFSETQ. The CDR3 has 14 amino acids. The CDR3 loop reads CASSIGLAGGRKYF. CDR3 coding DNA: TGCGCCAGCAGCATCGGACTAGCGGGAGGTCGCAAGTACTTC.

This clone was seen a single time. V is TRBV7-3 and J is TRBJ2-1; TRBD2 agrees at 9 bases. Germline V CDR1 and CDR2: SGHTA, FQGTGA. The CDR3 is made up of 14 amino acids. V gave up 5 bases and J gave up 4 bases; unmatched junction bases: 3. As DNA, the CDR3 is TGTGCCAGCAGCCCGACTAGCGGATACAATGAGCAGTTCTTC. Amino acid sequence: CASSPTSGYNEQFF.

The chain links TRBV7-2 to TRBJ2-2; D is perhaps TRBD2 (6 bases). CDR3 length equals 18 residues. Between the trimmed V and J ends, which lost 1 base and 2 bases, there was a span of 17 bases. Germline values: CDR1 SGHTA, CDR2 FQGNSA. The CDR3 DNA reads TGTGCCAGCAGCTTAGGGTTCGTGCTAGCGCGAAACACCGGGGAGCTGTTTTTT. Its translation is CASSLGFVLARNTGELFF.

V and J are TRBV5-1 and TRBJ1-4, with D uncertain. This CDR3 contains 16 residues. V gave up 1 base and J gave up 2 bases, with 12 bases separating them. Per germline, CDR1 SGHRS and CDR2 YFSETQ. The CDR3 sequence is CASSLTSGATNEKLFF. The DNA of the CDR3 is TGCGCCAGCAGCTTGACATCTGGAGCCACTAATGAAAAACTGTTTTTT.

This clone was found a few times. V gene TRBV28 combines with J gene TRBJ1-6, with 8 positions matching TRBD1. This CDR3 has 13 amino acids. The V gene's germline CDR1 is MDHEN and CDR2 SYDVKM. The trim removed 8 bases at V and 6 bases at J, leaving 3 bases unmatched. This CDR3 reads CASWGQVNSPLHF. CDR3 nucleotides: TGTGCCAGCTGGGGACAGGTTAATTCACCCCTCCACTTT. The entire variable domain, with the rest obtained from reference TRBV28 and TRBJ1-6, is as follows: DVKVTQSSRYLVKRTGEKVFLECVQDMDHENMFWYRQDPGLGLRLIYFSYDVKMKEKGDIPEGYSVSREKKERFSLILESASTNQTSMYLCASWGQVNSPLHFGNGTRLTVT.